The next 14 T cell receptor beta chains were all read from a single sample in a study of blood T cell repertoires in COVID-19. The assay was immunoSEQ multiplex PCR, and TCRdb's table has in-frame clones only and misses some. Of 250,000 to 350,000 clones listed, around 90% are singletons. Source material: peripheral blood. These TCRs come from a man between 18 and 35 years old who had recovered from COVID-19.

The chain employs TRBV5-1 and TRBJ2-7; D is ambiguous. Germline CDR1 and CDR2: SGHRS and YFSETQ. CDR3 length: 13 amino acids. V was trimmed by 4 bases and J by 1 base, leaving 9 bases between them. The DNA for the CDR3 is TGCGCCAGCAGCCGGGTCGGATCCTACGAGCAGTACTTC. Protein: CASSRVGSYEQYF.

In this sample, this clone turned up once. This sequence joins TRBV11-3 and TRBJ2-2; D gene unclear. Germline V gives CDR1 SGHNT, CDR2 YENEEA. V was trimmed by 1 base and J by 2 bases, leaving 5 bases between them. The CDR3 extends over 14 amino acids. The CDR3 is CASSLGTNTGELFF. DNA of the CDR3: TGTGCCAGCAGCTTAGGTACTAACACCGGGGAGCTGTTTTTT.

The CDR3 nucleotides read TGTGCCAGCAGCCCAGACGGGAACAGGGGGTCAGAGACCCAGTACTTC. The encoded protein is CASSPDGNRGSETQYF. V usage is TRBV9 and J usage is TRBJ2-5, with 8 bases matching TRBD1. The length of the CDR3 is 16 residues. Germline CDR1 SGDLS, CDR2 YYNGEE. Losses at the gene ends were 4 bases for V and 4 bases for J; bases not matched to a gene: 12.

The gene calls are TRBV19 and TRBJ1-1; no clear D gene. There are 15 residues in the CDR3. The germline V and J ends were trimmed by 0 bases and 4 bases, with 12 bases remaining between them. Per germline, CDR1 LNHDA and CDR2 SQIVND (reference sequence). The CDR3 DNA sequence: TGTGCCAGTAGTATAGATAGGGAGACTCTCACTGAAGCTTTCTTT. Residues: CASSIDRETLTEAFF.

The J gene is TRBJ2-3, the V gene TRBV7-2; 7 nucleotides match TRBD1. The length of the CDR3 is 15 residues. CDR1 is SGHTA and CDR2 is FQGNSA in the germline V gene. The V gene end was trimmed by 5 bases and the J gene end by 2 bases; junction bases not matched to a gene: 7. The CDR3 coding sequence is TGTGCCAGCAGCGGGGGACAGCCGGCCACAGATACGCAGTATTTT. Translating gives CASSGGQPATDTQYF.

A remark on this clone: At one end the junction does not follow the germline gene, possibly because of a read error. The rearrangement joins TRBV5-1 to TRBJ2-1; no clear D gene. Germline V gene data show CDR1 as SGHRS and CDR2 as YFSETQ. The CDR3 contains 12 residues. CDR3 sequence: CASSLVQGERFF. As DNA, the CDR3 is TGCGCCAGCAGCTTGGTGCAAGGTGAGCGGTTCTTC.

This chain connects TRBV29-1 to TRBJ1-1; 8 nucleotides align to TRBD1. This CDR3 has 13 amino acids. Trimming at V came to 3 bases and at J to 4 bases, leaving 4 bases not matched to a gene. Germline V gives CDR1 SQVTM, CDR2 ANQGSEA. CDR3 protein: CSVEVGTGTEAFF. Written as DNA, the CDR3 is TGCAGCGTTGAGGTAGGGACAGGCACTGAAGCTTTCTTT.

This chain links TRBV12-5 with TRBJ2-1; TRBD2 matches 13 bases. This CDR3 has 15 residues. Unmatched junction bases numbered 8, after V lost 6 bases and J lost 9 bases. Germline CDR1 and CDR2: LGHNT and FRNRAP. The CDR3 DNA is TGTGCTAGTGGCCACGGACTAGCGGGAGATAGTGAGCAGTTCTTC. Residues: CASGHGLAGDSEQFF.

The chain couples TRBV4-1 to TRBJ2-1; 7 nucleotides align to TRBD1. The CDR3 contains 21 residues. J was trimmed by 0 bases and V by 4 bases; bases with no gene match: 21. Per the germline V gene, CDR1 is MGHRA and CDR2 is YSYEKL. The CDR3 nucleotides read TGCGCCAGCAGCCCCGAGGGGCATCACAACAGGGGCATGAGCTCCTACAATGAGCAGTTCTTC. Translated, it gives CASSPEGHHNRGMSSYNEQFF.

This clone was counted a few times. The V gene is TRBV24-1, the J gene TRBJ2-1, with 9 bases matching TRBD1. V was pared by 3 bases and J by 15 bases, with 5 bases of the junction left unmatched. This CDR3 comprises 12 residues. Germline V gives CDR1 KGHDR, CDR2 SFDVKD. CDR3 sequence reads: CATSDGDRDAFF. Written as DNA, the CDR3 is TGTGCCACCAGTGATGGGGACAGGGATGCGTTCTTC.

The chain combines TRBV5-4 with TRBJ1-3; no firm D call. V lost 3 bases and J lost 4, with 17 bases in between. This CDR3 has 16 amino acids. Germline V lookup: CDR1 SGHNT, CDR2 YYREEE (reference sequence). The CDR3 is CASSSNVVSGGNTIYF. For the CDR3, the DNA is TGTGCCAGCAGCTCCAACGTCGTTTCGGGGGGAAACACCATATATTTT.

This sequence joins TRBV18 and TRBJ2-1, with D possibly being TRBD2 (6 bases). Germline lookup yields CDR1 KGHSH and CDR2 LQKENI. The V and J ends lost 3 bases and 6 bases respectively, with 18 bases between them. The CDR3 has 16 amino acids. The CDR3 protein is CASSPLAGPPPNEQFF. The CDR3 bases are TGTGCCAGCTCACCCCTCGCGGGGCCCCCTCCCAATGAGCAGTTCTTC.

CDR3 residues: CAWSDLRGRAYEQYF. CDR3 bases: TGTGCCTGGAGTGACCTTCGCGGGAGGGCCTACGAGCAGTACTTC. The genes are TRBV30 and TRBJ2-7; TRBD2 aligns across 9 bases. Germline V gives CDR1 GTSNPN, CDR2 SVGIG (reference sequence). V was clipped by 1 base and J by 2 bases; unmatched bases: 6. The CDR3 spans 15 residues.

This clone was recorded a few times. V is TRBV5-5 and J is TRBJ1-1; D may be TRBD1 (6 bases). Germline CDR1 and CDR2: SGHKS and YYEKEE (reference sequence). This CDR3 region has 17 residues. Deletions cut 4 bases from V and 0 bases from J, with 19 bases between. Written as DNA, the CDR3 is TGTGCCAGCAGCCAATGGGGATCGACAGGTATGAACACTGAAGCTTTCTTT. Its protein product is CASSQWGSTGMNTEAFF.